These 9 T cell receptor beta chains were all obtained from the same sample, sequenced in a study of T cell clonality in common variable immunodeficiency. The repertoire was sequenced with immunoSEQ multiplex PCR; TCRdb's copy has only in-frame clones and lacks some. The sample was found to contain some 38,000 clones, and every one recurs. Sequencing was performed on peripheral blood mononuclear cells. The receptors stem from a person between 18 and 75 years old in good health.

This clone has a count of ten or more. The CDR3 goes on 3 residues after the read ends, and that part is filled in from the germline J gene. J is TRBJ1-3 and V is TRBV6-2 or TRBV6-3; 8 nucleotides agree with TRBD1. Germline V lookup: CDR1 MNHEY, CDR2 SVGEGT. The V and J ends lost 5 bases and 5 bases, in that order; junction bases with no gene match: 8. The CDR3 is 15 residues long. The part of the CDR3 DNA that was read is TGTGCCAGCAGTCGGATGGGACAGGAAAGAAACACC. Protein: CASSRMGQERNT. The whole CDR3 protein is CASSRMGQERNTIYF.

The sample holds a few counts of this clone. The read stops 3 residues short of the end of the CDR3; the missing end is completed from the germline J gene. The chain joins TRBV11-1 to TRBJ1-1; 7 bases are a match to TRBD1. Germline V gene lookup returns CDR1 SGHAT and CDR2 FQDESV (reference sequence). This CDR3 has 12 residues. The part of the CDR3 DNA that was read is TGTGCCAGCAGCCCCAGGGGGGTCGGG. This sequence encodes CASSPRGVG. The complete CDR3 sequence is CASSPRGVGAFF.

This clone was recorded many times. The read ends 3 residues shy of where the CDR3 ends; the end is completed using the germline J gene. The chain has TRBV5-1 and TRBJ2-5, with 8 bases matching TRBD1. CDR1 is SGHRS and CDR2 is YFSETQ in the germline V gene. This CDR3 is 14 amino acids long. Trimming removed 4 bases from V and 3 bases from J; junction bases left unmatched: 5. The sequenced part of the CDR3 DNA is TGCGCCAGCAGCCCGGGACAGGTAGAAGAGACC. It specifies CASSPGQVEET. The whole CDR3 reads CASSPGQVEETQYF.

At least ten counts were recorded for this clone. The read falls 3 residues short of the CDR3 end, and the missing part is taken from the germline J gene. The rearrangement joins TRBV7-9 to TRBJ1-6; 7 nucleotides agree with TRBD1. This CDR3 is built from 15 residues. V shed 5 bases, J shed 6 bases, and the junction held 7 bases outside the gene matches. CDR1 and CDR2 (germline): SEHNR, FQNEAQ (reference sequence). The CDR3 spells CASSPGQASNSPLHF. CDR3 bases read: TGTGCCAGCAGCCCAGGACAGGCGTCTAATTCACCC.

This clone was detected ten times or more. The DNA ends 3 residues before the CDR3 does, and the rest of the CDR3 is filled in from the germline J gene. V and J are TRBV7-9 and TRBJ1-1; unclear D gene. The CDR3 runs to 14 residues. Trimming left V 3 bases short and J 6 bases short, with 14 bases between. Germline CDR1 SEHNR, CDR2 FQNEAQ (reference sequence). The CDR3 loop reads CASSFLGLGSEAFF. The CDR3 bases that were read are TGTGCCAGCAGCTTCCTCGGACTAGGCTCTGAA.

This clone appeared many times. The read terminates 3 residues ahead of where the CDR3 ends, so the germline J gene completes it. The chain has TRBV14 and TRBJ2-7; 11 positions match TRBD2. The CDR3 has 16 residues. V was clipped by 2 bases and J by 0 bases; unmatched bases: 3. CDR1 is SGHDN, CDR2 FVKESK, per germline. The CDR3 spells CASSQLAGGSSYEQYF. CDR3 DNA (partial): TGTGCCAGCAGCCAATTAGCGGGAGGGAGCTCCTACGAG.

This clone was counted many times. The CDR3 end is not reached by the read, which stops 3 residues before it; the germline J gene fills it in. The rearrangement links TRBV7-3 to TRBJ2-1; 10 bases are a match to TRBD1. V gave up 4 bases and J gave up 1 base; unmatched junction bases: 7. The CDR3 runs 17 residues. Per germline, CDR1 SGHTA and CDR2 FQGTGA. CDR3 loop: CASSSSGTGASYNEQFF. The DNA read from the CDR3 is TGTGCCAGCAGCTCCTCCGGGACAGGGGCTTCCTACAATGAG.

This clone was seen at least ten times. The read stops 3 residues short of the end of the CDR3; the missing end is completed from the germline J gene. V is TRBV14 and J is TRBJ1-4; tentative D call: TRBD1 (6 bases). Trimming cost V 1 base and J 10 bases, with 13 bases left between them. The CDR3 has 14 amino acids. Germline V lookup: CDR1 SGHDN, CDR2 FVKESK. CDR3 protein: CASSQVTGRGKLFF. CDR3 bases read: TGTGCCAGCAGCCAAGTGACAGGTCGCGGAAAA. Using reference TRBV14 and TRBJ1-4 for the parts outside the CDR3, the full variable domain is EAGVTQFPSHSVIEKGQTVTLRCDPISGHDNLYWYRRVMGKEIKFLLHFVKESKQDESGMPNNRFLAERTGGTYSTLKVQPAELEDSGVYFCASSQVTGRGKLFFGSGTQLSVL.

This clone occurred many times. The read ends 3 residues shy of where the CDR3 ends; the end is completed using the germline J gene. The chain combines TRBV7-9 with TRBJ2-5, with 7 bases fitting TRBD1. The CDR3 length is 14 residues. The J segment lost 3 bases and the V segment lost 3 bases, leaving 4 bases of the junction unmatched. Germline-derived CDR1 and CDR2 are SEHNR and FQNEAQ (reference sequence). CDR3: CASSFTGVEETQYF. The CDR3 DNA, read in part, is TGTGCCAGCAGCTTTACAGGGGTAGAAGAGACC.